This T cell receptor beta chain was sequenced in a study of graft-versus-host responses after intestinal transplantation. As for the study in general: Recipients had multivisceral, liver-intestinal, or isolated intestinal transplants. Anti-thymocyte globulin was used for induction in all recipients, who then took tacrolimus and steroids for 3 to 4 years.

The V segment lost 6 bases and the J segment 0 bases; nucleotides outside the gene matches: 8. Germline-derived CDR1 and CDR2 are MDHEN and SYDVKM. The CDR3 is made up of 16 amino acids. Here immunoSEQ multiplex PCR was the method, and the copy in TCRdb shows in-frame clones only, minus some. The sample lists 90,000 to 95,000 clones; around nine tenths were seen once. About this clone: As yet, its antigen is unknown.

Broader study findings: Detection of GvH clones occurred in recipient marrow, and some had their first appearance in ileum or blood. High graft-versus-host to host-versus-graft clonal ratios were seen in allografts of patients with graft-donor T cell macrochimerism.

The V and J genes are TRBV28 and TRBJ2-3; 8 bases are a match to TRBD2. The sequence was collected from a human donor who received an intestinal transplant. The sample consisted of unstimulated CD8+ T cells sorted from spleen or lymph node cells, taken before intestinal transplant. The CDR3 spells CASRPGLGTSTDTQYF. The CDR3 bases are TGTGCCAGCAGACCGGGACTAGGAACTAGCACAGATACGCAGTATTTT.